These 22 T cell receptor beta chains were sequenced from one sample in a study of PD-1 blockade in classical Hodgkin lymphoma. The method was immunoSEQ multiplex PCR; TCRdb's version includes in-frame clones alone and lacks a portion of them. The sample holds 35,000 or so clones, approximately 82% seen once. After autologous stem cell transplantation all patients relapsed, and prior brentuximab vedotin exposure differed between cohorts. Material: peripheral blood mononuclear cells (PBMCs), obtained before the second cycle of nivolumab. The receptor source for this set is a human donor with classical Hodgkin lymphoma.

The rearrangement links TRBV4-1 to TRBJ1-5; possible D gene TRBD1, 6 bases. Deletions cut 1 base from V and 1 base from J, with 17 bases between. The CDR3 has 18 amino acids. Germline loops: CDR1 MGHRA, CDR2 YSYEKL. The DNA for the CDR3 is TGCGCCAGCAGCCAAGTCTTATCCGGGGGCCCGAGCAATCAGCCCCAGCATTTT. Its protein is CASSQVLSGGPSNQPQHF.

As regards this clone: Other nucleotide sequences from this sample produce the same CDR3. The chain has TRBV29-1 and TRBJ2-5, with 13 bases identical to TRBD2. Germline V CDR1 and CDR2: SQVTM, ANQGSEA. V was clipped by 1 base and J by 1 base; unmatched bases: 0. The CDR3 runs to 15 residues. The CDR3 DNA reads TGCAGCGTTGAAGGGACTAGCGGGGGCCAAGAGACCCAGTACTTC. Translating gives CSVEGTSGGQETQYF. The full variable domain, in which reference TRBV29-1 and TRBJ2-5 provide the parts outside the CDR3, is SAVISQKPSRDICQRGTSLTIQCQVDSQVTMMFWYRQQPGQSLTLIATANQGSEATYESGFVIDKFPISRPNLTFSTLTVSNMSPEDSSIYLCSVEGTSGGQETQYFGPGTRLLVL.

The J gene is TRBJ1-4, the V gene TRBV21-1; whether TRBD1, the table's D call, matches the DNA was not checked. TRBV21-1 constitutes a pseudogene. The CDR3 is 19 residues long. For the CDR3, the DNA is TGTGCCAGCAGCAAAGGAAGGACAGGGGGCCTCTCTACCCCTGAAAAACTGTTTTTT. This encodes CASSKGRTGGLSTPEKLFF.

This clone was seen many times. The rearrangement uses TRBV25-1 and TRBJ1-6; no definite D call. V was trimmed by 6 bases and J by 10 bases, leaving 10 bases between them. This CDR3 region has 12 residues. Germline V gives CDR1 MGHDK, CDR2 SYGVNS. DNA for the CDR3: TGTGCCAGCAGGAAGGGAGGATCACCCCTCCACTTT. It encodes CASRKGGSPLHF. Full variable domain (missing parts from reference TRBV25-1 and TRBJ1-6): EADIYQTPRYLVIGTGKKITLECSQTMGHDKMYWYQQDPGMELHLIHYSYGVNSTEKGDLSSESTVSRIRTEHFPLTLESARPSHTSQYLCASRKGGSPLHFGNGTRLTVT.

This clone showed up just a few times. The rearrangement links TRBV10-3 to TRBJ1-6; 11 nucleotides match TRBD1. Per the germline V gene, CDR1 is ENHRY and CDR2 is SYGVKD. Trimming cost V 0 bases and J 9 bases; bases outside gene matches: 1. This CDR3 has 15 residues. The chain's CDR3 is CAISESDRGRSPLHF. Here the CDR3 DNA reads TGTGCCATCAGTGAGTCGGACAGGGGGCGTTCACCCCTCCACTTT.

V is TRBV11-2 and J is TRBJ2-7; D possibly corresponds to TRBD2 (6 bases). The germline CDR1 and CDR2 sequences are SGHAT and FQNNGV. Trimming left V 2 bases short and J 1 base short, with 15 bases between. This CDR3 contains 16 residues. The CDR3 DNA sequence: TGTGCCAGCAGCTTAATGGGGGGACGGGCTTCCTACGAGCAGTACTTC. Translation gives CASSLMGGRASYEQYF.

The chain links TRBV6-6 to TRBJ1-1; the match to TRBD1 covers 8 bases. After removal of 2 bases from V and 4 bases from J, the junction contained 3 bases not matched to a gene. The germline CDR1 and CDR2 sequences are MNHNY and SVGAGI (reference sequence). This CDR3 is built from 14 residues. The CDR3 reads CASSYGTGRTEAFF. CDR3 DNA sequence: TGTGCCAGCAGTTACGGGACAGGCCGCACTGAAGCTTTCTTT.

This clone was seen only a few times. The chain uses TRBV5-1 and TRBJ2-1; D ambiguous. Germline CDR1 SGHRS, CDR2 YFSETQ. CDR3 size: 13 residues. Trimming took 2 bases from V and 9 from J, leaving 12 bases between them. The chain's CDR3 is CASSFADKGEQFF. CDR3 DNA sequence: TGCGCCAGCAGCTTCGCTGACAAGGGTGAGCAGTTCTTC.

CDR3 coding DNA: TGTGCCAGCAGCGAAGGGACTAGCGGGACCCCGGTCTCCTACAATGAGCAGTTCTTC. The encoded protein is CASSEGTSGTPVSYNEQFF. The gene calls are TRBV7-2 and TRBJ2-1, with 13 bases aligning to TRBD2. Germline CDR1 SGHTA, CDR2 FQGNSA. The CDR3 is made up of 19 amino acids. V was clipped by 5 bases and J by 0 bases; unmatched bases: 10.

The chain is built from TRBV4-3 and TRBJ2-6; the D gene is possibly TRBD1 (6 bases). V lost 0 bases and J lost 1, with 13 bases in between. Germline V gene sequence: CDR1 LGHNA, CDR2 YSLEER. There are 18 residues in the CDR3. The CDR3: CASSQDTGPRSGANVLTF. CDR3 bases: TGCGCCAGCAGCCAAGATACAGGGCCTCGGTCTGGGGCCAACGTCCTGACTTTC.

V is TRBV19 and J is TRBJ1-6, with 8 bases that match TRBD1. The length of the CDR3 is 15 residues. Germline V lookup: CDR1 LNHDA, CDR2 SQIVND (reference sequence). V lost 6 bases and J lost 5; bases outside the gene matches: 6. DNA for the CDR3: TGTGCCAGTAGGCCGGGGACAGGAGATAATTCACCCCTCCACTTT. Amino acid sequence: CASRPGTGDNSPLHF. The whole variable domain, filled in from reference TRBV19 and TRBJ1-6, reads DGGITQSPKYLFRKEGQNVTLSCEQNLNHDAMYWYRQDPGQGLRLIYYSQIVNDFQKGDIAEGYSVSREKKESFPLTVTSAQKNPTAFYLCASRPGTGDNSPLHFGNGTRLTVT.

The J gene is TRBJ2-3, the V gene TRBV2; D remains ambiguous. V was trimmed by 4 bases and J by 1 base, leaving 3 bases between them. The CDR3 spans 12 residues. Per the germline V gene, CDR1 is SNHLY and CDR2 is FYNNEI. The chain's CDR3 is CASSAGTDTQYF. CDR3 sequence (DNA): TGTGCCAGCAGTGCTGGCACAGATACGCAGTATTTT.

This chain links TRBV5-8 with TRBJ2-2; 7 bases are shared with TRBD1. J was trimmed by 0 bases and V by 2 bases; bases with no gene match: 13. The CDR3 runs 19 residues. CDR1 and CDR2 from the germline V gene are SGHTS and YDEGEE. The CDR3 region has the DNA TGTGCCAGCAGCTTTAGGCAACAGGGGAAAGGGCCGAACACCGGGGAGCTGTTTTTT. It codes for CASSFRQQGKGPNTGELFF.

Note on this clone: This sample includes further DNA sequences coding for the same CDR3. J is TRBJ2-2 and V is TRBV11-2, with 8 bases lining up with TRBD2. Germline assignment: CDR1 SGHAT and CDR2 FQNNGV. The V segment lost 5 bases and the J segment 5 bases; nucleotides outside the gene matches: 10. The CDR3 sequence is 16 residues long. The CDR3 DNA sequence: TGTGCCAGCAGCAAGTGGACTAGCAGGGGAACCGGGGAGCTGTTTTTT. Amino acids: CASSKWTSRGTGELFF.

The chain combines TRBV7-9 with TRBJ1-3; no clear D gene. The CDR3 consists of 14 residues. Germline V gene sequence: CDR1 SEHNR, CDR2 FQNEAQ (reference sequence). V lost 1 base, J lost 4 bases, and 8 bases lay in between. The CDR3 here is CASSLGGIGNTIYF. The CDR3 region has the DNA TGTGCCAGCAGCTTAGGCGGGATCGGAAACACCATATATTTT.

This sequence joins TRBV20-1 and TRBJ2-5, with D unclear. The V gene lost 0 bases and the J gene lost 9 bases, with 8 bases spanning the gap. The germline V gene has CDR1 DFQATT and CDR2 SNEGSKA (reference sequence). This CDR3 comprises 11 residues. This CDR3 reads CSAREKRAQYF. For the CDR3, the DNA is TGCAGTGCTAGAGAAAAGAGAGCCCAGTACTTC.

The chain uses TRBV4-2 and TRBJ2-7; 10 nucleotides line up with TRBD2. The CDR3 runs 15 residues. Losses at the gene ends were 1 base for V and 4 bases for J; bases not matched to a gene: 4. Germline V gives CDR1 LGHNA, CDR2 YNFKEQ. The CDR3, as DNA: TGTGCCAGCAGCCAAGGGAGCGGGGGGGCTTACGAGCAGTACTTC. Amino acids: CASSQGSGGAYEQYF.

The chain links TRBV5-8 to TRBJ2-3; D possibly uses TRBD1 or TRBD2 (5 bases each). V was shortened by 2 bases and J by 2 bases, with 12 bases between the two germline ends. Germline lookup yields CDR1 SGHTS and CDR2 YDEGEE. CDR3 size: 15 residues. CDR3 sequence (DNA): TGTGCCAGCAGCTTCCATCCAGGGACCACAGATACGCAGTATTTT. It is translated as CASSFHPGTTDTQYF.

This chain joins TRBV7-2 and TRBJ1-3; D not certain. From germline, CDR1 is SGHTA and CDR2 FQGNSA. CDR3 size: 16 residues. V was shortened by 1 base and J by 0 bases, with 10 bases between the two germline ends. The CDR3 loop is CASSLDGTASGNTIYF. CDR3 nucleotides: TGTGCCAGCAGCTTAGATGGAACGGCCTCTGGAAACACCATATATTTT.

This clone was seen a handful of times. The V and J genes are TRBV4-3 and TRBJ1-2, with 8 bases matching TRBD1. Germline loops: CDR1 LGHNA, CDR2 YSLEER. This CDR3 spans 15 amino acids. Unmatched junction bases numbered 3, after V lost 1 base and J lost 2 bases. CDR3 in amino acids: CASSQVQGGNYGYTF. The CDR3 DNA sequence: TGCGCCAGCAGCCAAGTACAGGGGGGGAACTATGGCTACACCTTC.

The chain joins TRBV7-8 to TRBJ1-2; tentative D call: TRBD1 (5 bases). This CDR3 comprises 15 residues. Trimming pared 1 base from V and 6 bases from J, leaving 15 bases between. Germline CDR1 reads SGHVS; CDR2 reads FQNEAQ. The CDR3 DNA is TGTGCCAGCAGCTTAGAGGCTCGGCAGGGTCATGGCTACACCTTC. The encoded protein is CASSLEARQGHGYTF.

The rearrangement uses TRBV6-6 and TRBJ2-1; 9 nucleotides align to TRBD2. There are 15 residues in the CDR3. Germline CDR1 reads MNHNY; CDR2 reads SVGAGI (reference sequence). V lost 0 bases and J lost 12; bases outside the gene matches: 9. The CDR3 region is CASSYSRLAAVGQFF. CDR3 nucleotides: TGTGCCAGCAGTTACTCGAGACTAGCGGCGGTCGGGCAGTTCTTC.